Shown below are 20 T cell receptor beta chains from a single sample sequenced in a study of molecular identifiers for immune sequencing clone quantification. TCRdb re-called the PCR reads through MiXCR, storing one row per CDR3 protein. The repertoire holds around 43,000 distinct CDR3 sequences, with 15% to 20% as singletons. The sample taken for sequencing was naive CD8+ T cells from blood, with Jurkat cell RNA spiked in. Subset: FACS-sorted CD8+CD4-CCR7+CD45RA+ naive T cells. All receptors derive from a human donor in good health. Some libraries in this study had Jurkat cell RNA spiked in.

This rearrangement joins TRBV6-2 or TRBV6-3 to TRBJ2-5; either TRBD1 or TRBD2 may supply D (6 bases each). The V gene lost 9 bases and the J gene lost 4 bases, with 21 bases spanning the gap. The germline V gene has CDR1 MNHEY and CDR2 SVGEGT. There are 15 residues in the CDR3. This chain's CDR3 is CASSITGGITETQYF. For the CDR3, the DNA is TGTGCCAGTAGTATCACCGGGGGCATCACAGAGACCCAGTACTTC.

Regarding this clonotype: A much larger clone differs by one base, so this may be a read error. V usage is TRBV11-1 and J usage is TRBJ2-5, with 11 bases fitting TRBD2. CDR1 and CDR2 (germline): SGHAT, FQDESV (reference sequence). CDR3 length: 15 amino acids. V lost 7 bases, J lost 4 bases, and 8 bases stayed unmatched. For the CDR3, the DNA is TGTGCCAGCACCCCGGGACTAGCGGACCGAGAGACCCAGTACTTC. This gives the protein CASTPGLADRETQYF.

This clonotype showed up many times. The rearrangement joins TRBV12-3 or TRBV12-4 to TRBJ2-3, with unresolved D. The CDR3 has 15 residues. V was pared by 2 bases and J by 6 bases, with 15 bases between. The CDR3 reads CASSLKIYLGDTQYF. The CDR3 DNA is TGTGCCAGCAGTTTAAAAATTTACCTCGGGGATACGCAGTATTTT.

In regard to this clonotype: At one end, the junction sequence differs from germline, possibly due to a read error. The chain uses TRBV6-4 and TRBJ2-5, with D hard to call. Germline CDR1 reads MRHNA; CDR2 reads SNTAGT. The CDR3 totals 13 residues. In DNA form, the CDR3 reads TGTGCCAGCGGTGATCGGTGGCAAGACACCCAGTACTTT. Residues: CASGDRWQDTQYF.

The table lists this clonotype with many counts. The chain recombines TRBV12-3 or TRBV12-4 with TRBJ2-2, with a tentative D call TRBD1 (6 bases). The ends were cut back, 6 bases at V and 2 bases at J, with 13 bases in the middle. The CDR3 spans 15 residues. The CDR3 sequence is CASSHETGNTGELFF. The CDR3 DNA follows: TGTGCCAGCAGCCACGAGACAGGAAACACCGGGGAGCTGTTTTTT.

The sample holds a few counts of this clonotype. Lacking the conserved final phenylalanine or tryptophan, this CDR3 likely reflects a read error. The chain uses TRBV20-1 and TRBJ2-5; TRBD2 aligns across 7 bases. V shed 3 bases, J shed 5 bases, and the junction held 12 bases outside the gene matches. Germline CDR1 DFQATT, CDR2 SNEGSKA (reference sequence). The CDR3 totals 15 residues. The CDR3 loop is CSASDWTRGGETQYS. In DNA form, the CDR3 reads TGCAGTGCTAGTGATTGGACAAGGGGAGGGGAGACCCAGTACTCC.

As regards this clonotype: A much larger clone lies a single base off, so this may be a read error. The missing conserved phenylalanine or tryptophan at the end of this CDR3 makes a read error likely. The chain carries TRBV9 and TRBJ2-3; 8 nucleotides match TRBD1. V lost 2 bases to trimming and J lost 6 bases; unmatched junction nucleotides: 5. CDR3 size: 14 residues. Germline V gives CDR1 SGDLS, CDR2 YYNGEE. CDR3 DNA sequence: TGTGCCAGCAGCGTGGACAGGGTTGGGGATACGCAGTATCTT. Residues: CASSVDRVGDTQYL.

This clonotype was seen repeatedly, ten times or more. J is TRBJ1-1 and V is TRBV2; TRBD1 matches at 9 bases. The CDR3 has 15 residues. The V segment lost 5 bases and the J segment 2 bases; nucleotides outside the gene matches: 6. Germline values: CDR1 SNHLY, CDR2 FYNNEI. CDR3 region: CASSRTGGANTEAFF. The CDR3 DNA is TGTGCCAGCAGTCGTACAGGGGGCGCCAACACTGAAGCTTTCTTT. Using reference TRBV2 and TRBJ1-1 for the parts outside the CDR3, the full variable domain is EPEVTQTPSHQVTQMGQEVILRCVPISNHLYFYWYRQILGQKVEFLVSFYNNEISEKSEIFDDQFSVERPDGSNFTLKIRSTKLEDSAMYFCASSRTGGANTEAFFGQGTRLTVV.

This clonotype was observed at least ten times. The V call is TRBV5-1, the J call TRBJ2-3; no firm D call. V shed 1 base and J shed 5 bases, with 17 bases lying between them. Germline CDR1 reads SGHRS; CDR2 reads YFSETQ. CDR3 length: 16 amino acids. The CDR3 sequence: CASSLKYTEPGDTQYF. CDR3 DNA: TGCGCCAGCAGCTTGAAATATACGGAACCTGGAGATACGCAGTATTTT.

Notes on this clonotype: A read error may be the cause here, since a much bigger clone is one base away. This chain uses TRBV3-1 with TRBJ2-5; D is possibly TRBD2 (6 bases). The CDR3 extends over 13 amino acids. The germline CDR1 and CDR2 sequences are LGHDT and YNNKEL (reference sequence). The CDR3 region has the DNA TGTGCCAGCAGACGACTAGTGGCTGAGACCCGGTACTTC. This encodes CASRRLVAETRYF.

This clonotype has a count of ten or more. The V and J genes are TRBV7-6 and TRBJ2-1, with D perhaps being TRBD1 or TRBD2 (5 bases each). Trimming took off 3 bases at V and 5 bases at J, with 11 bases between the two ends. This CDR3 has 14 amino acids. Germline values: CDR1 SGHVS, CDR2 FNYEAQ. CDR3 loop: CASSFPGTHNEQFF. The CDR3 nucleotides are TGTGCCAGCAGCTTTCCCGGGACCCACAATGAGCAGTTCTTC.

The chain employs TRBV19 and TRBJ2-6; D is unresolved. V was shortened by 4 bases and J by 4 bases, with 8 bases between the two germline ends. The CDR3 is 14 residues long. CDR1 and CDR2 from the germline V gene are LNHDA and SQIVND (reference sequence). For the CDR3, the DNA is TGTGCCAGTAGTAATAATGGAGGGGCCAACGTCCTGACTTTC. It encodes CASSNNGGANVLTF.

This clonotype was counted ten times or more. The chain recombines TRBV18 with TRBJ2-3; a weak D match, TRBD2 (5 bases). The CDR3 loop spans 14 amino acids. Trimming cost V 6 bases and J 4 bases, with 14 bases left between them. Germline-derived CDR1 and CDR2 are KGHSH and LQKENI. CDR3 sequence: CASSSLAGPDTQYF. CDR3 in DNA: TGTGCCAGCTCCTCTCTCGCGGGCCCAGATACGCAGTATTTT.

This clonotype was found many times. The CDR3 reads CAWERQGRHEKLFF. CDR3 in DNA: TGTGCCTGGGAGAGACAGGGACGGCATGAAAAACTGTTTTTT. The chain is built from TRBV30 and TRBJ1-4; 7 nucleotides agree with TRBD1. Germline V lookup: CDR1 GTSNPN, CDR2 SVGIG (reference sequence). V lost 5 bases to trimming and J lost 6 bases; unmatched junction nucleotides: 9. The CDR3 has 14 amino acids.

This clonotype was counted many times. V gene TRBV7-2 combines with J gene TRBJ2-3; a weak D match, TRBD2 (7 bases). The germline V and J ends were trimmed by 6 bases and 2 bases, with 21 bases remaining between them. The germline V gene encodes CDR1 SGHTA and CDR2 FQGNSA. The CDR3 extends over 17 amino acids. CDR3 nucleotide sequence: TGTGCCAGCAGTTTCCCCGTGCGGGGGCCCCACACAGATACGCAGTATTTT. This sequence encodes CASSFPVRGPHTDTQYF.

This clonotype was counted at least ten times. The V and J genes are TRBV5-5 and TRBJ1-4, with D unresolved. The CDR3 totals 14 residues. Trimming pared 0 bases from V and 7 bases from J, leaving 10 bases between. In germline, CDR1 is SGHKS, CDR2 YYEKEE (reference sequence). DNA of the CDR3: TGTGCCAGCAGCTTGGACAGCCGGTTTGAAAAACTGTTTTTT. Residues: CASSLDSRFEKLFF.

This clonotype was seen at least ten times. The chain combines TRBV14 with TRBJ2-7, with no clear D. V was trimmed by 4 bases and J by 3 bases, leaving 4 bases between them. The CDR3 length is 11 residues. The germline gives CDR1 SGHDN, CDR2 FVKESK. As DNA, the CDR3 is TGTGCCAGCAGCCTAAACTACGAGCAGTACTTC. Protein sequence: CASSLNYEQYF. The variable domain in full, with the rest retrieved from reference TRBV14 and TRBJ2-7, is EAGVTQFPSHSVIEKGQTVTLRCDPISGHDNLYWYRRVMGKEIKFLLHFVKESKQDESGMPNNRFLAERTGGTYSTLKVQPAELEDSGVYFCASSLNYEQYFGPGTRLTVT.

This clonotype was picked up many times. This rearrangement joins TRBV7-9 to TRBJ1-1; D remains unclear. Trimming took off 6 bases at V and 7 bases at J, with 15 bases between the two ends. The CDR3 spans 13 residues. Per the germline V gene, CDR1 is SEHNR and CDR2 is FQNEAQ (reference sequence). The CDR3 loop is CASRRAQHLEAFF. Here the CDR3 DNA reads TGTGCCAGCAGAAGGGCCCAGCACCTTGAAGCTTTCTTT.

This clonotype has a count of ten or more. The chain carries TRBV20-1 and TRBJ2-2, with D uncertain. CDR3 length: 12 amino acids. Germline CDR1 DFQATT, CDR2 SNEGSKA (reference sequence). V was pared by 2 bases and J by 3 bases, with 4 bases between. Written as DNA, the CDR3 is TGCAGTGCTAGATGGCACACCGGGGAGCTGTTTTTT. The encoded protein is CSARWHTGELFF.

This clonotype was seen ten or more times. J is TRBJ2-7 and V is TRBV11-2; D tentatively reads TRBD1 or TRBD2 (5 bases each). Trimming removed 4 bases from V and 3 bases from J, with 13 bases in between. There are 14 residues in the CDR3. The germline V gene encodes CDR1 SGHAT and CDR2 FQNNGV. CDR3 sequence reads: CASSSRDGGYEQYF. DNA of the CDR3: TGTGCCAGCAGCTCACGGGACGGTGGCTACGAGCAGTACTTC.